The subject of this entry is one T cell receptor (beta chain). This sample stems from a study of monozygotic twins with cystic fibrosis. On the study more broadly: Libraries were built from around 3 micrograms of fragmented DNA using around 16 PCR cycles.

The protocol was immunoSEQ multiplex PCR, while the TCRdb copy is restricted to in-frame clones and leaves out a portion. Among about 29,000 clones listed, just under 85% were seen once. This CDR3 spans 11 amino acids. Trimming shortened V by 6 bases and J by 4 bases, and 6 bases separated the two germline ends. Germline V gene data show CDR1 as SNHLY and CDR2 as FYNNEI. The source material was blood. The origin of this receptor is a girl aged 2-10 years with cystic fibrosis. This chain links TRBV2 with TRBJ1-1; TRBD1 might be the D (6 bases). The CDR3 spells CASRQGTEAFF. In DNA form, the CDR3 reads TGTGCCAGCAGACAGGGCACTGAAGCTTTCTTT.